Below, 31 T cell receptor beta chains from the same sample are listed, as sequenced in a study. Treg sorting used a CD4+CD25+CD127-/low gate. TCRdb independently ran MiXCR on the 5' RACE reads; one entry per CDR3 protein. The sample consists of about 57,000 distinct CDR3 sequences, 26% of them appearing once. The specimen sequenced was tumor-infiltrating Tregs sorted from the breast tumor. The receptors shown here come from a female donor with breast cancer.

This clonotype was seen more than once but under ten times. CDR3 DNA: TGCGCCAGCAGCTTGTTTTCCTCCGGGACAGGTAACACAGATACGCAGTATTTT. Amino acid sequence: CASSLFSSGTGNTDTQYF. The chain links TRBV5-1 to TRBJ2-3, with TRBD1 matching over 8 bases. CDR3 length: 18 residues. With 1 base clipped from V and 2 bases from J, the junction kept 12 bases outside the gene matches. Per germline, CDR1 SGHRS and CDR2 YFSETQ.

This clonotype is categorized as medium-sized. The CDR3 spells CASSLSLTSGSGKTQYF. For the CDR3, the DNA is TGTGCCAGCAGCTTATCTTTGACTAGCGGGAGCGGAAAGACCCAGTACTTC. The rearrangement uses TRBV7-2 and TRBJ2-5; 12 bases line up with TRBD2. Germline CDR1 and CDR2: SGHTA and FQGNSA. The J segment lost 6 bases and the V segment lost 2 bases, leaving 10 bases of the junction unmatched. This CDR3 has 17 residues. Filled out from reference TRBV7-2 and TRBJ2-5, the complete variable domain reads GAGVSQSPSNKVTEKGKDVELRCDPISGHTALYWYRQSLGQGLEFLIYFQGNSAPDKSGLPSDRFSAERTGGSVSTLTIQRTQQEDSAVYLCASSLSLTSGSGKTQYFGPGTRLLVL.

This clonotype was detected only a few times. V is TRBV6-1 and J is TRBJ2-3; 9 bases match TRBD1. This CDR3 is 15 amino acids long. Trimming took 2 bases from V and 5 from J; bases not matched to a gene: 5. Per germline, CDR1 MNHNS and CDR2 SASEGT. Written as DNA, the CDR3 is TGTGCCAGCAGTGAACGGGACAGGGTGAGAGATACGCAGTATTTT. This translates into CASSERDRVRDTQYF.

As concerns this clonotype: Germline and junction disagree at one end, which may indicate a read error. This chain uses TRBV28 with TRBJ2-1, with D unclear. This CDR3 has 12 amino acids. Germline-derived CDR1 and CDR2 are MDHEN and SYDVKM. The DNA for the CDR3 is TGTGCCGGCAGCCTAATGTACAATGAGCAGTTCTTC. It codes for CAGSLMYNEQFF.

This clonotype turned up a few times. This chain links TRBV13 with TRBJ1-1; a weak D match, TRBD1 (6 bases). This CDR3 contains 14 residues. With 5 bases removed from V and 5 bases from J, the gap between germline ends came to 15 bases. Germline values: CDR1 PRHDT, CDR2 FYEKMQ (reference sequence). CDR3 sequence (DNA): TGTGCCAGCAGCGGAGGACAGAGGCTTACTGAAGCTTTCTTT. It is translated as CASSGGQRLTEAFF.

For the CDR3, the DNA is TGTGCCAGCAGCTTAGATTCCGGGACACGGTACTTC. It specifies CASSLDSGTRYF. The chain uses TRBV7-9 and TRBJ2-7; perhaps TRBD1 as D (6 bases). Germline V gene sequence: CDR1 SEHNR, CDR2 FQNEAQ (reference sequence). This CDR3 has 12 amino acids. Trimming removed 1 base from V and 12 bases from J, with 13 bases in between.

This clonotype was seen many times. The chain couples TRBV6-5 to TRBJ2-6, with 9 nucleotides matching TRBD1. The length of the CDR3 is 18 residues. Germline CDR1 MNHEY, CDR2 SVGAGI. With V trimmed by 6 bases and J by 4 bases, 13 bases remained unmatched. CDR3 sequence (DNA): TGTGCCAGCAGCCCATTCGGGACAGGGTCCACAGGGGCCAACGTCCTGACTTTC. Protein product: CASSPFGTGSTGANVLTF.

In DNA, the CDR3 is TGTGCCAGCAGCTTAGAGGGGGGGGCCGGCAATGAGCAGTTCTTC. Its protein product is CASSLEGGAGNEQFF. V and J are TRBV7-2 and TRBJ2-1, with D tentatively TRBD2 (7 bases). V lost 1 base and J 6 bases, leaving 13 bases between the germline ends. This CDR3 contains 15 residues. CDR1 is SGHTA and CDR2 is FQGNSA in the germline V gene. Full variable domain (rest looked up from reference TRBV7-2 and TRBJ2-1): GAGVSQSPSNKVTEKGKDVELRCDPISGHTALYWYRQSLGQGLEFLIYFQGNSAPDKSGLPSDRFSAERTGGSVSTLTIQRTQQEDSAVYLCASSLEGGAGNEQFFGPGTRLTVL.

V gene TRBV20-1 combines with J gene TRBJ2-2; D is uncertain. Trimming left V 1 base short and J 0 bases short, with 0 bases between. CDR1 is DFQATT and CDR2 is SNEGSKA in the germline V gene (reference sequence). There are 12 residues in the CDR3. The CDR3 is CSARANTGELFF. DNA for the CDR3: TGCAGTGCTAGAGCGAACACCGGGGAGCTGTTTTTT.

This clonotype was seen a few times. At one of its ends the junction is not consistent with the germline gene, which may arise from a read error. The gene calls are TRBV12-3 or TRBV12-4 and TRBJ1-2, with D perhaps TRBD1 (5 bases). This CDR3 is 12 amino acids long. The DNA of the CDR3 is TGTGCCCTGACAGTTACTAACTATGGCTACGCCTTC. Amino acid sequence: CALTVTNYGYAF.

The CDR3 region is CASSPRGGIQYF. In DNA, the CDR3 is TGTGCCAGCAGCCCGCGGGGGGGCATTCAGTACTTC. This chain connects TRBV7-2 to TRBJ2-4; TRBD2 agrees at 9 bases. Germline lookup yields CDR1 SGHTA and CDR2 FQGNSA. The V and J ends lost 5 bases and 9 bases, in that order; junction bases with no gene match: 2. The CDR3 is 12 amino acids.

This clonotype was detected many times. The chain has TRBV5-1 and TRBJ2-6, with D perhaps TRBD1 (6 bases). This CDR3 contains 13 residues. Trimming left V 4 bases short and J 10 bases short, with 12 bases between. CDR1 and CDR2 (germline): SGHRS, YFSETQ. DNA for the CDR3: TGCGCCAGCAGCCTAGGACAGAATAACGTCCTGACTTTC. Translated: CASSLGQNNVLTF.

This clonotype was seen many times. This chain links TRBV6-5 with TRBJ1-1; D is ambiguous. V gave up 6 bases and J gave up 1 base, with 12 bases separating them. Germline CDR1 and CDR2: MNHEY and SVGAGI. The CDR3 is made up of 14 amino acids. CDR3 sequence reads: CASSPDIWNTEAFF. Written as DNA, the CDR3 is TGTGCCAGCAGCCCAGACATATGGAACACTGAAGCTTTCTTT.

This chain links TRBV20-1 with TRBJ2-3; 9 positions match TRBD1. Germline V gene data show CDR1 as DFQATT and CDR2 as SNEGSKA (reference sequence). V shed 3 bases, J shed 1 base, and the junction held 14 bases outside the gene matches. The CDR3 sequence is 18 residues long. CDR3 amino acids: CSASPTGGTGSGTDTQYF. DNA of the CDR3: TGCAGTGCTAGCCCTACTGGAGGGACAGGGTCGGGCACAGATACGCAGTATTTT.

This rearrangement joins TRBV20-1 to TRBJ2-3, with 7 positions matching TRBD2. CDR3 length: 16 residues. Looked up from germline, CDR1 is DFQATT and CDR2 is SNEGSKA (reference sequence). J lost 4 bases, V lost 3 bases, and 13 bases had no gene match. CDR3 nucleotide sequence: TGCAGTGCTAGTGCCCCCAAAACGGGAGGCGCAGATACGCAGTATTTT. It translates to CSASAPKTGGADTQYF.

In its sample, this clonotype was seen a few times. The V call is TRBV7-8, the J call TRBJ1-1; D gene unclear. V gave up 2 bases and J gave up 1 base, with 8 bases separating them. The germline gives CDR1 SGHVS, CDR2 FQNEAQ. The CDR3 is 14 amino acids. The CDR3 DNA reads as TGTGCCAGCAGCTTATCACTTAGGAACACTGAAGCTTTCTTT. It is translated as CASSLSLRNTEAFF.

The count of this clonotype is one. This chain links TRBV7-2 with TRBJ2-1; 7 positions agree with TRBD1. Trimming took 3 bases from V and 5 from J; bases not matched to a gene: 4. The CDR3 contains 14 residues. Germline lookup yields CDR1 SGHTA and CDR2 FQGNSA. CDR3 residues: CTSSFGTANNEQFF. CDR3 DNA: TGTACCAGCAGCTTCGGGACAGCTAACAATGAGCAGTTCTTC.

Ten or more counts support this clonotype. V and J are TRBV6-5 and TRBJ1-5; 9 positions match TRBD1. The CDR3 has 15 residues. Germline lookup yields CDR1 MNHEY and CDR2 SVGAGI. The V and J ends lost 4 bases and 2 bases, in that order; junction bases with no gene match: 3. CDR3: CASSFTGGGNQPQHF. Here the CDR3 DNA reads TGTGCCAGCAGTTTCACAGGGGGCGGCAATCAGCCCCAGCATTTT.

This rearrangement joins TRBV20-1 to TRBJ1-1, with no clear D. There are 14 residues in the CDR3. V gave up 0 bases and J gave up 6 bases, with 14 bases separating them. The germline V gene has CDR1 DFQATT and CDR2 SNEGSKA (reference sequence). CDR3 nucleotides: TGCAGTGCTAGAGATCAGGAGGGTTTCCCTGAAGCTTTCTTT. It translates to CSARDQEGFPEAFF.

The sample holds a few counts of this clonotype. V usage is TRBV7-6 and J usage is TRBJ1-4; no reliable D call. The CDR3 is 19 residues long. Trimming left V 1 base short and J 8 bases short, with 26 bases between. The V gene's germline CDR1 is SGHVS and CDR2 FNYEAQ. This CDR3 reads CASSLDRGQKSRIGEKLFF. DNA for the CDR3: TGTGCCAGCAGCTTAGATAGAGGCCAGAAGAGCAGAATCGGAGAAAAACTGTTTTTT.

In regard to this clonotype: At one of its ends the junction is not consistent with the germline gene, which may arise from a read error. V is TRBV6-1 and J is TRBJ2-3; D gene unclear. Germline loops: CDR1 MNHNS, CDR2 SASEGT. The CDR3 loop spans 13 amino acids. The CDR3 region has the DNA TGTGCCAGCAGCGCTGACAATCGGTTCCCGGGTTTTTTT. The encoded protein is CASSADNRFPGFF.

This clonotype was detected a few times. The genes are TRBV6-5 and TRBJ2-1; maybe TRBD1 (6 bases). V dropped 5 bases and J dropped 4 bases, with 6 bases sitting between them. This CDR3 comprises 12 residues. Germline lookup yields CDR1 MNHEY and CDR2 SVGAGI. CDR3 sequence reads: CASSDRYNEQFF. The CDR3 coding sequence is TGTGCCAGCAGTGACAGGTACAATGAGCAGTTCTTC.

A remark on this clonotype: A much larger clonotype is one base distant, so this may be a read error. CDR3 in DNA: TGTGCCAGCAGCTTACCGGGAGTGGTCGATGAGCAGTTCTTC. It codes for CASSLPGVVDEQFF. The chain is built from TRBV7-3 and TRBJ2-1; perhaps TRBD2 as D (6 bases). Trimming pared 2 bases from V and 8 bases from J, leaving 13 bases between. Germline V gives CDR1 SGHTA, CDR2 FQGTGA. The CDR3 totals 14 residues.

This clonotype was detected only a few times. The chain is built from TRBV11-2 and TRBJ1-1; D may be TRBD1 (5 bases). CDR1 is SGHAT, CDR2 FQNNGV, per germline. This CDR3 spans 12 amino acids. Trimming left V 6 bases short and J 3 bases short, with 8 bases between. The CDR3 DNA sequence: TGTGCCAGCAGTGACAGATACACTGAAGCTTTCTTT. Protein product: CASSDRYTEAFF.

The table lists this clonotype with many counts. V and J are TRBV7-2 and TRBJ2-3, with D uncertain. Trimming removed 1 base at V and 8 bases at J, with 16 bases between. Germline CDR1 is SGHTA and CDR2 is FQGNSA. The CDR3 contains 15 residues. CDR3 region: CASSLVSVSDATQYF. The CDR3 DNA reads as TGTGCCAGCAGCTTAGTATCCGTATCTGATGCTACGCAGTATTTT. Full variable domain (missing parts from reference TRBV7-2 and TRBJ2-3): GAGVSQSPSNKVTEKGKDVELRCDPISGHTALYWYRQSLGQGLEFLIYFQGNSAPDKSGLPSDRFSAERTGGSVSTLTIQRTQQEDSAVYLCASSLVSVSDATQYFGPGTRLTVL.

The chain has TRBV29-1 and TRBJ2-3; D may be TRBD2 (6 bases). Looked up from germline, CDR1 is SQVTM and CDR2 is ANQGSEA. The CDR3 consists of 13 residues. The germline V and J ends were trimmed by 6 bases and 2 bases, with 12 bases remaining between them. CDR3 in amino acids: CSVAGSPTDTQYF. The CDR3 DNA reads TGCAGCGTGGCGGGGAGCCCCACAGATACGCAGTATTTT.

This clonotype has ten or more counts. V is TRBV27 and J is TRBJ1-5, with no clear D. From germline, CDR1 is MNHEY and CDR2 SMNVEV (reference sequence). V was pared by 1 base and J by 7 bases, with 8 bases between. The CDR3 consists of 13 residues. The CDR3 protein is CASSLFVGQPQHF. CDR3 DNA: TGTGCCAGCAGTTTATTTGTGGGACAGCCCCAGCATTTT.

The J gene is TRBJ2-1, the V gene TRBV20-1; D perhaps matches TRBD2 (5 bases). From germline, CDR1 is DFQATT and CDR2 SNEGSKA (reference sequence). The CDR3 is 13 amino acids. V was clipped by 0 bases and J by 7 bases, with 10 bases between them. As DNA, the CDR3 is TGCAGTGCTAGAGATAGCCTAGCAAATGAGCAGTTCTTC. It specifies CSARDSLANEQFF.

As concerns this clonotype: As the CDR3 is not closed by the conserved phenylalanine or tryptophan, this likely results from a read error. The rearrangement links TRBV7-2 to TRBJ1-2; no reliable D call. Between the trimmed V and J ends, which lost 1 base and 5 bases, there was a span of 11 bases. Germline V gene data show CDR1 as SGHTA and CDR2 as FQGNSA. The length of the CDR3 is 14 residues. The CDR3 DNA follows: TGTGCCAGCAGCTTAGAGCCAGGCCCTTATGGCTACACCCTC. It yields the protein CASSLEPGPYGYTL.

This clonotype has more than one count but fewer than ten. V usage is TRBV29-1 and J usage is TRBJ2-3, with 9 bases that match TRBD2. The CDR3 covers 14 residues. V was clipped by 4 bases and J by 3 bases; unmatched bases: 5. Germline V gene sequence: CDR1 SQVTM, CDR2 ANQGSEA. The chain's CDR3 is CSVAHSGSTDTQYF. Written as DNA, the CDR3 is TGCAGCGTTGCCCATAGCGGGAGTACAGATACGCAGTATTTT.

This clonotype was seen many times. Here the CDR3 reads CASSLGGLTSTDTQYF. CDR3 in DNA: TGCGCCAGCAGCTTGGGGGGTCTGACTAGCACAGATACGCAGTATTTT. The chain combines TRBV5-1 with TRBJ2-3; D unresolved. From germline, CDR1 is SGHRS and CDR2 YFSETQ. The CDR3 length is 16 residues. V was cut by 0 bases and J by 0 bases, with 11 bases left in between.